Listed below are T cell receptor beta chains from one sample, sequenced in a study of blood T cells in healthy people across ages. From the 5' RACE reads, TCRdb called clonotypes with MiXCR, one entry per CDR3 protein. The sample carries 1 million or so distinct CDR3 sequences, around 25% recorded once. This sample also appeared in a second study, on T cells of mothers and their children.

Sequences were obtained from blood. These receptors came from a girl aged 2-9 years in good health. Both conserved end residues are part of each CDR3. D genes are given only for firm matches. A row's size may be missing; if present it is once, few, many or a size class.

clone size,V gene,D gene,CDR3 length,J gene,CDR3 protein,CDR3 DNA
.,TRBV7-9,TRBD2,14,TRBJ2-1,CASSDLSGRDEQFF,TGTGCCAGCAGCGACCTTAGCGGGAGGGATGAGCAGTTCTTC
.,TRBV21-1,.,15,TRBJ2-4,CASKVWREAKNIQYF,TGTGCCAGTAAAGTCTGGCGGGAAGCCAAAAACATTCAGTACTTC
.,TRBV20-1,.,13,TRBJ2-5,CSAENRAGETQYF,TGCAGTGCTGAAAACAGGGCGGGAGAGACCCAGTACTTC
few,TRBV5-1,TRBD1,15,TRBJ2-7,CASSPDRGNSYEQYF,TGCGCCAGCAGTCCCGACAGGGGAAACTCCTACGAGCAGTACTTC
.,TRBV6-4,.,16,TRBJ2-1,CASSDRAVSSYNEQFF,TGTGCCAGCAGTGACAGGGCGGTAAGCTCCTACAATGAGCAGTTCTTC
once,TRBV29-1,TRBD1,12,TRBJ2-7,CSATGATNEQYF,TGCAGCGCCACAGGGGCCACAAACGAGCAGTACTTC
.,TRBV6-5,.,15,TRBJ2-5,CASSYSRGRDETQYF,TGTGCCAGCAGTTACTCAAGGGGGCGGGATGAGACCCAGTACTTC
.,TRBV13,TRBD1,13,TRBJ2-1,CASSFWTGNEQFF,TGTGCCAGCAGCTTCTGGACAGGCAATGAGCAGTTCTTC
.,TRBV2,TRBD1,12,TRBJ2-7,CASLGQEPEQYF,TGTGCCAGCCTGGGACAGGAACCCGAGCAGTACTTC
.,TRBV4-3,.,14,TRBJ1-2,CASRGPLPNYGYTF,TGCGCCAGCAGAGGACCTCTACCAAACTATGGCTACACCTTC
.,TRBV7-2,.,14,TRBJ2-5,CASSPPGIQETQYF,TGTGCCAGCAGCCCACCGGGGATTCAAGAGACCCAGTACTTC
few,TRBV5-6,.,13,TRBJ2-7,CASSLARVYEQYF,TGTGCCAGCAGCTTGGCCAGGGTCTACGAGCAGTACTTC
.,TRBV7-9,.,15,TRBJ2-5,CASSVEGPLGETQYF,TGTGCCAGCAGCGTAGAGGGCCCTCTGGGGGAGACCCAGTACTTC
.,TRBV6-1,.,13,TRBJ1-2,CASRFLGDYGYTF,TGTGCCAGCAGGTTCCTTGGGGACTATGGCTACACCTTC
many,TRBV6-2/TRBV6-3,.,11,TRBJ2-4,CASSWGNIQYF,TGTGCCAGCAGTTGGGGAAACATTCAGTACTTC
.,TRBV3-1,.,17,TRBJ1-6,CASSTHISGSYNSPLHF,TGTGCCAGCAGTACTCATATCTCGGGCTCCTATAATTCACCCCTCCACTTT
.,TRBV3-1,.,14,TRBJ2-1,CASSQVAGRNEQFF,TGTGCCAGCAGCCAAGTCGCTGGGCGCAATGAGCAGTTCTTC
few,TRBV10-3,TRBD2,16,TRBJ2-3,CAISEPQRGVSDTQYF,TGTGCCATCAGTGAACCCCAGCGGGGGGTTTCAGATACGCAGTATTTT
.,TRBV20-1,.,15,TRBJ2-7,CSARDHLAPHWEQHF,TGCAGTGCTAGAGATCATCTAGCCCCTCATTGGGAGCAGCACTTC
few,TRBV6-5,.,15,TRBJ1-1,CASSYGAGSNTEAFF,TGTGCCAGCAGTTACGGGGCCGGTTCGAACACTGAAGCTTTCTTT